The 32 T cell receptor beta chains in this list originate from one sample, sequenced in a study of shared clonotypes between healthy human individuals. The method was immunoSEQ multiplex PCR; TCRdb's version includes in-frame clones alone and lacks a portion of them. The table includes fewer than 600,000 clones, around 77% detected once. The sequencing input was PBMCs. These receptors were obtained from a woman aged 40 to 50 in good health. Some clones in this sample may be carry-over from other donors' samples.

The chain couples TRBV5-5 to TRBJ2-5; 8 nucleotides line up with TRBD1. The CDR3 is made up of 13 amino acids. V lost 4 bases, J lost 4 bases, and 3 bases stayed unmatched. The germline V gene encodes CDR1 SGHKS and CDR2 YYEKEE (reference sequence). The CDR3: CASSRTGRETQYF. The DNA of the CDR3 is TGTGCCAGCAGCCGGACAGGGCGAGAGACCCAGTACTTC.

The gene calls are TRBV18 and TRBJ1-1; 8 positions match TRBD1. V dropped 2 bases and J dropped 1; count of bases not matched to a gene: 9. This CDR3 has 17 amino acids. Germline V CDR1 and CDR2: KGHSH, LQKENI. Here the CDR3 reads CASSPLVTGGKNTEAFF. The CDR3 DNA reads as TGTGCCAGCTCACCATTGGTCACAGGGGGAAAGAACACTGAAGCTTTCTTT.

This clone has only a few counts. The CDR3 sequence: CASSGRYEQYF. The CDR3 coding sequence is TGTGCCAGCAGTGGACGGTACGAGCAGTACTTC. The chain is built from TRBV6-1 and TRBJ2-7; D is ambiguous. From germline, CDR1 is MNHNS and CDR2 SASEGT. V dropped 4 bases and J dropped 4 bases, with 5 bases sitting between them. The CDR3 is 11 amino acids.

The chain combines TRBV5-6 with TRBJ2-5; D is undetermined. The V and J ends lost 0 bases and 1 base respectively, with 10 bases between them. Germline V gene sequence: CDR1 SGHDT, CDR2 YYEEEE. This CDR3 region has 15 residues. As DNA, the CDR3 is TGTGCCAGCAGCTTGGGTTTCCAACTCCAAGAGACCCAGTACTTC. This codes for CASSLGFQLQETQYF.

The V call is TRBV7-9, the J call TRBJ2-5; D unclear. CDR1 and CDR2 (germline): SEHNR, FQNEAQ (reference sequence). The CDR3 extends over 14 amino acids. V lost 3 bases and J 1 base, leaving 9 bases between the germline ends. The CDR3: CASSFIGAQETQYF. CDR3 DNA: TGTGCCAGCAGCTTCATCGGAGCCCAAGAGACCCAGTACTTC.

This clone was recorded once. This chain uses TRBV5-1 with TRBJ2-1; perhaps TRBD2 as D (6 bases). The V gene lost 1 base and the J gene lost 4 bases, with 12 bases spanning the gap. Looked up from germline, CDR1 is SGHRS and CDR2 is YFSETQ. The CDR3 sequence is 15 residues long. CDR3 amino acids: CASSLLSGNYNEQFF. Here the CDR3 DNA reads TGCGCCAGCAGCTTGCTTAGCGGAAATTACAATGAGCAGTTCTTC.

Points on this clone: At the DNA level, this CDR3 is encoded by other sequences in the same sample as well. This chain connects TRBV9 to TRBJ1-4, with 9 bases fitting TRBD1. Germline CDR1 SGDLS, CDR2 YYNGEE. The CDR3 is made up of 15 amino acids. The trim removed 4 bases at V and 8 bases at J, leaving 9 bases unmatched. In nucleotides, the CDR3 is TGTGCCAGCAGCCCACGGACAGGGGAAGGAGAAAAACTGTTTTTT. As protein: CASSPRTGEGEKLFF.

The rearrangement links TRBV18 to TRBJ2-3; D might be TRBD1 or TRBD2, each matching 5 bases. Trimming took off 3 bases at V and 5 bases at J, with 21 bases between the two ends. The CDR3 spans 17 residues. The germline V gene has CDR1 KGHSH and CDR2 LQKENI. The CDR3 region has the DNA TGTGCCAGCTCACCCCTAGGGACCTCGGAAAAGGGAGATACGCAGTATTTT. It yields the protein CASSPLGTSEKGDTQYF.

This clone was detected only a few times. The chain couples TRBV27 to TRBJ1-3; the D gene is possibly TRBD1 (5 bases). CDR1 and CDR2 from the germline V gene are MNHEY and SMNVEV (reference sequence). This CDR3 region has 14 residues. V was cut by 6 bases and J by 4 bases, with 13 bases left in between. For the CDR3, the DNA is TGTGCCAGCAGGGAATGGGGGGAAGGAAACACCATATATTTT. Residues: CASREWGEGNTIYF.

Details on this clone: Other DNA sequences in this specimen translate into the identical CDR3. CDR3 sequence (DNA): TGTGCCAGCAGCTTGACTAGCGGAGAGACCCAGTACTTC. This translates into CASSLTSGETQYF. The chain is built from TRBV5-6 and TRBJ2-5; 8 bases are a match to TRBD2. Germline V gives CDR1 SGHDT, CDR2 YYEEEE. There are 13 residues in the CDR3. J was trimmed by 4 bases and V by 1 base; bases with no gene match: 0.

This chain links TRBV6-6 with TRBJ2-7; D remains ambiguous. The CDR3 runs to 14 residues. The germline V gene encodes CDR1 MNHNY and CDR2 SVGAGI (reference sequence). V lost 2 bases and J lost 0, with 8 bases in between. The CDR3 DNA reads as TGTGCCAGCAGTTACGGCGAGAGCTCCTACGAGCAGTACTTC. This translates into CASSYGESSYEQYF.

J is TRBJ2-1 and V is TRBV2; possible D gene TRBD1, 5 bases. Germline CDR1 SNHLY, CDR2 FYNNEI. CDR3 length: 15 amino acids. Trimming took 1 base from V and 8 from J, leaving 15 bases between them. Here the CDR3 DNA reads TGTGCCAGCAGTGAAGAGGGGTCCGTTTGGGATGAGCAGTTCTTC. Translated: CASSEEGSVWDEQFF.

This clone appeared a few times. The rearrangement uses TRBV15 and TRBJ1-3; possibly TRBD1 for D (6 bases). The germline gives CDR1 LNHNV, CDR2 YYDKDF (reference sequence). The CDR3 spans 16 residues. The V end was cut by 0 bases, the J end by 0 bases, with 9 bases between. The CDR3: CATSRDPGASGNTIYF. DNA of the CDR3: TGTGCCACCAGCAGAGATCCGGGGGCCTCTGGAAACACCATATATTTT.

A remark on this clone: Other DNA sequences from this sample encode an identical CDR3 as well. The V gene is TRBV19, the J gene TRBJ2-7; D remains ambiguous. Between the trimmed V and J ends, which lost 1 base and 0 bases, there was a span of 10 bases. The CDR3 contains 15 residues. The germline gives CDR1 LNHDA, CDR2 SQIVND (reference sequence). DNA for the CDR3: TGTGCCAGTAGTATAGGCGGCACATACTCCTACGAGCAGTACTTC. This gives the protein CASSIGGTYSYEQYF.

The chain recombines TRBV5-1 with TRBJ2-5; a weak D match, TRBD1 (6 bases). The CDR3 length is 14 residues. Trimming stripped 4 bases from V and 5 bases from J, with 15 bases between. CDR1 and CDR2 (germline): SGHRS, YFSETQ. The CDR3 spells CASSLQGQGETQYF. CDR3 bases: TGCGCCAGCAGCCTCCAGGGGCAGGGGGAGACCCAGTACTTC.

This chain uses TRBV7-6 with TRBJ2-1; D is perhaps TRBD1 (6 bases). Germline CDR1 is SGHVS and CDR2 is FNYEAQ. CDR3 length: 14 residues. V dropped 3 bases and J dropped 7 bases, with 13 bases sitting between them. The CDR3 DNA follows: TGTGCCAGCAGCTTCTGGGGGCTCTATAATGAGCAGTTCTTC. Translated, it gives CASSFWGLYNEQFF.

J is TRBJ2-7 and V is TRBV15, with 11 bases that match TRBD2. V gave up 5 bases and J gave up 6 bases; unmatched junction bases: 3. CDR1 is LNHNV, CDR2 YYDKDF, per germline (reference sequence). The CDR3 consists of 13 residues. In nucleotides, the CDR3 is TGTGCCACCAGCGGTACTAGCGGGAGCGAGCAGTACTTC. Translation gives CATSGTSGSEQYF. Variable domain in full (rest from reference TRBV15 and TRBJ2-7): DAMVIQNPRYQVTQFGKPVTLSCSQTLNHNVMYWYQQKSSQAPKLLFHYYDKDFNNEADTPDNFQSRRPNTSFCFLDIRSPGLGDTAMYLCATSGTSGSEQYFGPGTRLTVT.

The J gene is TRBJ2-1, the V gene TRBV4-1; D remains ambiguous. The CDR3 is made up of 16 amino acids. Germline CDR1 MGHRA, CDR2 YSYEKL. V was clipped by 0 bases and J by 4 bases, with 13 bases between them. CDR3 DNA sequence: TGCGCCAGCAGCCAAGATCCCAGTGTGGTTTACAATGAGCAGTTCTTC. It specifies CASSQDPSVVYNEQFF.

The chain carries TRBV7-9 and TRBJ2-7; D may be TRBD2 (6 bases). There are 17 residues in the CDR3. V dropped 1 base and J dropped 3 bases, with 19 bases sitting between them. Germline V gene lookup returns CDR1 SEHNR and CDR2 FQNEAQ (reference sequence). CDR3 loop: CASSLGSPRAGGYEQYF. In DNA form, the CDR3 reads TGTGCCAGCAGCTTAGGGTCCCCCAGGGCCGGGGGCTACGAGCAGTACTTC.

The CDR3 spells CAWTTDSPEAFF. CDR3 DNA: TGTGCCTGGACCACGGACAGTCCTGAAGCTTTCTTT. This rearrangement joins TRBV30 to TRBJ1-1, with D possibly being TRBD1 (6 bases). Trimming left V 4 bases short and J 6 bases short, with 12 bases between. The CDR3 is 12 residues long. Germline-derived CDR1 and CDR2 are GTSNPN and SVGIG (reference sequence). Full variable domain (outside the CDR3, taken from reference TRBV30 and TRBJ1-1): SQTIHQWPATLVQPVGSPLSLECTVEGTSNPNLYWYRQAAGRGLQLLFYSVGIGQISSEVPQNLSASRPQDRQFILSSKKLLLSDSGFYLCAWTTDSPEAFFGQGTRLTVV.

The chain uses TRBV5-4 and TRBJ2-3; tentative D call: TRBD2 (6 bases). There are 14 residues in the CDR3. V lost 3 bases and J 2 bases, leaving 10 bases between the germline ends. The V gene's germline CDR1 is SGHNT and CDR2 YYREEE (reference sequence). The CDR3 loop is CASSSAGNTDTQYF. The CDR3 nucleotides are TGTGCCAGCAGCTCCGCGGGGAACACAGATACGCAGTATTTT.

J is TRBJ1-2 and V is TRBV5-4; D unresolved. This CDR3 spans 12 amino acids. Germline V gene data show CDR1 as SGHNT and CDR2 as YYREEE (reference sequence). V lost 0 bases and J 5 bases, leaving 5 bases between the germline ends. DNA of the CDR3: TGTGCCAGCAGCTTGGACAGATATGGCTACACCTTC. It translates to CASSLDRYGYTF.

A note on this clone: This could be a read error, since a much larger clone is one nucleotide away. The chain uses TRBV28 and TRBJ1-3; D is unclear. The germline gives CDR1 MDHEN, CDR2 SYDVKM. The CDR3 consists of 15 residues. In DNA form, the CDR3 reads TGTGCCAGCACCAAGGAGGCGATCTCTGGAGACACCATATATTTT. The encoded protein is CASTKEAISGDTIYF.

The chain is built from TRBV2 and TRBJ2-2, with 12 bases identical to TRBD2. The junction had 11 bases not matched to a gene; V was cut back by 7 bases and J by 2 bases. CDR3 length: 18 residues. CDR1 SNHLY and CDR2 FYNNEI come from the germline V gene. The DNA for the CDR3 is TGTGCCAGCACGGGGGCTAGCGGGAGGGGAGCTAACACCGGGGAGCTGTTTTTT. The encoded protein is CASTGASGRGANTGELFF.

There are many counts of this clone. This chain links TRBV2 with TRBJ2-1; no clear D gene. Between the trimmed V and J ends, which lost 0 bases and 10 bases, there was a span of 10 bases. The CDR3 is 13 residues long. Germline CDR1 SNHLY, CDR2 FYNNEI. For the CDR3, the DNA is TGTGCCAGCAGTGAAGCTTGGGCAGGCGAGCAGTTCTTC. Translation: CASSEAWAGEQFF. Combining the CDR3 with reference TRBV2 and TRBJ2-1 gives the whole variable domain EPEVTQTPSHQVTQMGQEVILRCVPISNHLYFYWYRQILGQKVEFLVSFYNNEISEKSEIFDDQFSVERPDGSNFTLKIRSTKLEDSAMYFCASSEAWAGEQFFGPGTRLTVL.

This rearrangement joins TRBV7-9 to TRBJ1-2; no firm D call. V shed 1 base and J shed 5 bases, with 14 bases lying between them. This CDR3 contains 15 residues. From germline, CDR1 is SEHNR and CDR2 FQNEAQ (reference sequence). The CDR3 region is CASSLGATDLYGYTF. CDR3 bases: TGTGCCAGCAGCTTAGGCGCGACGGACTTATATGGCTACACCTTC.

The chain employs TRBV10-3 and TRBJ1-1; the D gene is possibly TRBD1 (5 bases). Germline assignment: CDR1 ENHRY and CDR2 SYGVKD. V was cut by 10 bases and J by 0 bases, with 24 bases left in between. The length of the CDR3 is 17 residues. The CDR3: CANCSSFPGPLNTEAFF. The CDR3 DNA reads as TGTGCCAACTGCAGCTCATTTCCGGGACCCTTGAACACTGAAGCTTTCTTT.

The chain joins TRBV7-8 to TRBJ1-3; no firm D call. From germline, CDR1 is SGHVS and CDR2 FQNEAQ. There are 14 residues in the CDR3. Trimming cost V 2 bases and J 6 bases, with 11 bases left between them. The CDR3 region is CASSLRSSSNTIYF. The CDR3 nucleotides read TGTGCCAGCAGCTTACGGAGTAGTTCAAACACCATATATTTT.

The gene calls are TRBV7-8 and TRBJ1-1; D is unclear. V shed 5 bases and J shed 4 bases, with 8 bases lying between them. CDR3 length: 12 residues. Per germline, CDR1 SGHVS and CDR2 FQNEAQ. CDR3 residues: CASSLESTEAFF. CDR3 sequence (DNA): TGTGCCAGCAGCCTCGAAAGCACTGAAGCTTTCTTT.

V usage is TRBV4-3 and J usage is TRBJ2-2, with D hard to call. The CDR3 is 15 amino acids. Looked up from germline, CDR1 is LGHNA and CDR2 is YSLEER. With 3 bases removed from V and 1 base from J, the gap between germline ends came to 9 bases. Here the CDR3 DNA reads TGCGCCAGCAGCCAGGGAAGAGGGAACACCGGGGAGCTGTTTTTT. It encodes CASSQGRGNTGELFF.

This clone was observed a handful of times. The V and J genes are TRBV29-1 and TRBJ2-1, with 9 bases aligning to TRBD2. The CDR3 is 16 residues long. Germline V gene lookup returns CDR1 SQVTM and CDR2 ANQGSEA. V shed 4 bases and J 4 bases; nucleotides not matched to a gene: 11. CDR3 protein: CSVGGGVSGRYNEQFF. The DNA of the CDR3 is TGCAGCGTTGGGGGGGGTGTTAGCGGGAGATACAATGAGCAGTTCTTC.

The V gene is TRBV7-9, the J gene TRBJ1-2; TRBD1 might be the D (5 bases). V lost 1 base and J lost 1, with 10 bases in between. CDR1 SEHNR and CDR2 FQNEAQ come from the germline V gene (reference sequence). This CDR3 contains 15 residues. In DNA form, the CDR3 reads TGTGCCAGCAGCTTAGATTGGGGACTTAACTATGGCTACACCTTC. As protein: CASSLDWGLNYGYTF.